The present TCR beta chain was sequenced within a study of blood T cell repertoires in COVID-19. A Seattle source enrolled patients during active infection and followed them longitudinally. Generated by immunoSEQ multiplex PCR, the TCRdb table keeps only in-frame clones and is missing some. The data hold 200,000 to 250,000 clones, with 82% observed a single time. Germline CDR1 and CDR2: SGHNT and YENEEA. Trimming removed 3 bases at V and 6 bases at J, with 15 bases between. This CDR3 is 15 amino acids long. The rearrangement uses TRBV11-3 and TRBJ1-5; the D is unclear. Material for sequencing was peripheral blood. The sequence came from a woman at least 80 years old with COVID-19, enrolled during active disease. As DNA, the CDR3 is TGTGCCAGCAGCTTTCAGTTCGGCGGGATTCAGCCCCAGCATTTT. This sequence encodes CASSFQFGGIQPQHF.